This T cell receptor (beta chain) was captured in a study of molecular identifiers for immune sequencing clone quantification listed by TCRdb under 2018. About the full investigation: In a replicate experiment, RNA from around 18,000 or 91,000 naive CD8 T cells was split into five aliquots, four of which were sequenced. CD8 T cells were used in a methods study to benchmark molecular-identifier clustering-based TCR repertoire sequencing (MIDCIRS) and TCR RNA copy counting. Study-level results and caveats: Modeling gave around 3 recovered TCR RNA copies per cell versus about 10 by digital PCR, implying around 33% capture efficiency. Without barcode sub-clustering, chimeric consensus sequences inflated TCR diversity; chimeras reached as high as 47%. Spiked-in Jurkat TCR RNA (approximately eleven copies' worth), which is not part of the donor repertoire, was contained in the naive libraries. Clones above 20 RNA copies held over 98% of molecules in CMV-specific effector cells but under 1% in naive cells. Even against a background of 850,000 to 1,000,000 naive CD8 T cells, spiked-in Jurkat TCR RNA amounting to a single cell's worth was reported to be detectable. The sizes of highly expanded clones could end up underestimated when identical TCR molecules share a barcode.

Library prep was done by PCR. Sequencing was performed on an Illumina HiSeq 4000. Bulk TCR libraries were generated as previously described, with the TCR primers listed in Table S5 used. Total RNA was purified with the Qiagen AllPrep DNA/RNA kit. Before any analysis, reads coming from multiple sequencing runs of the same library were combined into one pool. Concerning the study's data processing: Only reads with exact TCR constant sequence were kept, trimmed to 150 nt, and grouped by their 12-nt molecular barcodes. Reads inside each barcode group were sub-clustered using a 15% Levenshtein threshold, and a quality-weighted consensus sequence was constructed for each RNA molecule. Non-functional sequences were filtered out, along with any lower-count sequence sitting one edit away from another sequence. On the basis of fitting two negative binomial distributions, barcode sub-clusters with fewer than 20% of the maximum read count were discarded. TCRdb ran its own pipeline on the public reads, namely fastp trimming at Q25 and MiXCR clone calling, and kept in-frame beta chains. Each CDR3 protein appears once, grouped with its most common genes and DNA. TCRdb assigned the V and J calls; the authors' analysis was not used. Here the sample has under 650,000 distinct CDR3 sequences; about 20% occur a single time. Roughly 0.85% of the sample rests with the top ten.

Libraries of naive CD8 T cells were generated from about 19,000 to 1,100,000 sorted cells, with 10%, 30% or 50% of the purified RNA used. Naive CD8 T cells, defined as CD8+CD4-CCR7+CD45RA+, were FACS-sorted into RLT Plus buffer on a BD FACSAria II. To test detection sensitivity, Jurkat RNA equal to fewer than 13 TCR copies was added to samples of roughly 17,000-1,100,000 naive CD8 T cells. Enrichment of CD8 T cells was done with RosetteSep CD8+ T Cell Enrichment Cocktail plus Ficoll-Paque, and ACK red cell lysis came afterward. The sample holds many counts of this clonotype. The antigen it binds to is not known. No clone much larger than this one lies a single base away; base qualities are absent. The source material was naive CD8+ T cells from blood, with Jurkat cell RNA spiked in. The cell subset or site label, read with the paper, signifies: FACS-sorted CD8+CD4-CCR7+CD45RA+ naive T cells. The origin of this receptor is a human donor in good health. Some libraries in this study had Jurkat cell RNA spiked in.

The CDR3 region: CASSLGAGATEAFF. The nucleotide sequence reads as follows: TGTGCCAGCAGTTTGGGAGCGGGGGCAACTGAAGCTTTCTTT. Here the chain combines TRBV6-5 and TRBJ1-1; the D region possibly corresponds to TRBD1 (6 bases align). Trimming at the junction amounts to 4 bases on V and 5 bases on J, and the germline ends lie 14 bases apart. There are 14 amino acids in the CDR3, from cysteine to phenylalanine inclusive. The read is trimmed to its CDR3 DNA, 42 bases read in frame from base 1. Sequences MNHEY (CDR1) and SVGAGI (CDR2) are obtained from the germline V gene.